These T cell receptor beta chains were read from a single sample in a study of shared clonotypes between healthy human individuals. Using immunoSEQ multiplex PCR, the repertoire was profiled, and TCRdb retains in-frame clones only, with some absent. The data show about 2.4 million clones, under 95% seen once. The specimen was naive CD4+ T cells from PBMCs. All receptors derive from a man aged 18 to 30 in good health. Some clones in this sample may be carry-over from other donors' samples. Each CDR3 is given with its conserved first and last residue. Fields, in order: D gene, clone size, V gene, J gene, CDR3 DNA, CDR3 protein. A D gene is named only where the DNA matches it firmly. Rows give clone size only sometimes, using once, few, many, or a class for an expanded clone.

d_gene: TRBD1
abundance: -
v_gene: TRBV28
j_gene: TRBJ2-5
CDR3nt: TGTGCCAGCAGCCGCCCCGGGACAGCTCACGAGACCCAGTACTTC
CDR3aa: CASSRPGTAHETQYF

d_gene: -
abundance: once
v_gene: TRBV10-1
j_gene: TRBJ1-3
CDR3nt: TGCGCCAGCAGCCGAAATCGACCGGGACCGTACTCTGGAAACACCATATATTTT
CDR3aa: CASSRNRPGPYSGNTIYF

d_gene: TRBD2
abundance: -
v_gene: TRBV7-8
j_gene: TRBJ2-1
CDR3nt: TGTGCCAGCAGGGTAGCGGGAGTGAATGAGCAGTTCTTC
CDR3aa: CASRVAGVNEQFF

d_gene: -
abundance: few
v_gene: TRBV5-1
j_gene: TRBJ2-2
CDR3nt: TGCGCCAGCAGCTTGCCAAGTACGAACACCGGGGAGCTGTTTTTT
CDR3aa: CASSLPSTNTGELFF

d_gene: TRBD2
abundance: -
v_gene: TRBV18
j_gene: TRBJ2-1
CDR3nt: TGTGCCAGCTCCCCAGGACTAGCGGGAGACAATGAGCAGTTCTTC
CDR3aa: CASSPGLAGDNEQFF

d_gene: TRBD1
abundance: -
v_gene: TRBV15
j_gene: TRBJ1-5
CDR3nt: TGTGCCACCAGCAGAAGCAGGACAGGGTTCACCACGGGGAATCAGCCCCAGCATTTT
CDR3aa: CATSRSRTGFTTGNQPQHF

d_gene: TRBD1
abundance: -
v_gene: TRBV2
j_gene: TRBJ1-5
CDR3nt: TGTGCCAGCTCAGAGACAGGGCGAGGGAAGCCCCAGCATTTT
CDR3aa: CASSETGRGKPQHF

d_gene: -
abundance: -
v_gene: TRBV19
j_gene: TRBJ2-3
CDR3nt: TGTGCCAGTAGTATACGACAGGCACAGGATACGCAGTATTTT
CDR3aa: CASSIRQAQDTQYF

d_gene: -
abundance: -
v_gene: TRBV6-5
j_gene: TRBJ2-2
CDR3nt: TGTGCCAGCAGTTACCCGGACAGCCGAAACACCGGGGAGCTGTTTTTT
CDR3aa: CASSYPDSRNTGELFF

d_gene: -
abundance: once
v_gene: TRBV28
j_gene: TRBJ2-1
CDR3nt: TGTGCCAGCACCTCTGGGGGGGAGGGGGTACATGAGCAGTTCTTC
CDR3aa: CASTSGGEGVHEQFF

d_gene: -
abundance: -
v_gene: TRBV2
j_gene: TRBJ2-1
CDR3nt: TGTGCCAGCAGGCCTTACAATGAGCAGTTCTTC
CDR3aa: CASRPYNEQFF

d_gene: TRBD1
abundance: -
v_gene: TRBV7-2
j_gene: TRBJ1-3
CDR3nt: TGTGCCAGCAGAGTGACAGGGCTCGGAAACACCATATATTTT
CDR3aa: CASRVTGLGNTIYF

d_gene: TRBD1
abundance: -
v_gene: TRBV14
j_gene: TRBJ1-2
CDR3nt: TGTGCCAGCAGCCAAGGGACAGGGACATATGGCTACACCTTC
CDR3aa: CASSQGTGTYGYTF

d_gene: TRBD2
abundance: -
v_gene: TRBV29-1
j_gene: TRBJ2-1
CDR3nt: TGCAGCGTTGAGGCTAGCGGGAGGCACAATGAGCAGTTCTTC
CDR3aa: CSVEASGRHNEQFF

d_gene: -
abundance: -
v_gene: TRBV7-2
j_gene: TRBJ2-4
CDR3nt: TGTGCCAGCAGCTTAGGCGGGATAATGGACATTCAGTACTTC
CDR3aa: CASSLGGIMDIQYF

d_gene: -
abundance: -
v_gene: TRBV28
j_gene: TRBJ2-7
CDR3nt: TGTGCCACCTATGACCGGAGTCACGAGCAGTACTTC
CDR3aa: CATYDRSHEQYF

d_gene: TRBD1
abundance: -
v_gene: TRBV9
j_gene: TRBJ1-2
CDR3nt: TGTGCCAGCAGCGTAGTACAGGGGGTAGGCTACACCTTC
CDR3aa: CASSVVQGVGYTF

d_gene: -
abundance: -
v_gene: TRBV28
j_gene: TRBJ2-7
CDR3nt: TGTGCCAGCAGATCGGCCCGGGAGCAGTACTTC
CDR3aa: CASRSAREQYF

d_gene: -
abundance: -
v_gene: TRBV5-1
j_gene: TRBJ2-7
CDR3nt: TGCGCCAGCAGCTTGGTCCACGTAAACGACGAGCAGTACTTC
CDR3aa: CASSLVHVNDEQYF

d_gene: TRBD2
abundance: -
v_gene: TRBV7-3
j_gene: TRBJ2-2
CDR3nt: TGTGCCAGCAGCCCCATAGCGGGATCCGGGGAGCTGTTTTTT
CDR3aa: CASSPIAGSGELFF

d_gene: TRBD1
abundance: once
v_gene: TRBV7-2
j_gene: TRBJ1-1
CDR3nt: TGTGCCAGCAGCTCGACAGGGATCACTGAAGCTTTCTTT
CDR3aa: CASSSTGITEAFF

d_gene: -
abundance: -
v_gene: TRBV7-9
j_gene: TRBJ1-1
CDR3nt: TGTGCCAGCAGCGAGGGGGGAGAAGCTTTCTTT
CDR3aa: CASSEGGEAFF

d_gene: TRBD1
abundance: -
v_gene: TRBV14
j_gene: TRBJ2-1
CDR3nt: TGTGCCAGCAGCCAAGGGCGAGAGGGGACAGGGTATCATGAGCAGTTCTTC
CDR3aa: CASSQGREGTGYHEQFF

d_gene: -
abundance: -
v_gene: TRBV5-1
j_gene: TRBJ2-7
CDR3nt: TGCGCCAGCAGCTTGGGGCGCGAGCAGTACTTC
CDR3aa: CASSLGREQYF

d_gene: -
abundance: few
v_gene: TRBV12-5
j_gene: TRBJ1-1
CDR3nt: TGTGCTAGTGGTTTGTCTGGCCACACTGAAGCTTTCTTT
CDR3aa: CASGLSGHTEAFF

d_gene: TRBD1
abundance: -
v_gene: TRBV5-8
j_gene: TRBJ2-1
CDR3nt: TGTGCCAGCAGCCAAACAGGGGGCTCCTACAATGAGCAGTTCTTC
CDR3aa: CASSQTGGSYNEQFF

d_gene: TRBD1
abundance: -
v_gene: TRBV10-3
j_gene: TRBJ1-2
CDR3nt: TGTGCCATTCGTTCCTCCGGGACAGGGGGCGCTGGGCTTTATGGCTACACCTTC
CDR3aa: CAIRSSGTGGAGLYGYTF

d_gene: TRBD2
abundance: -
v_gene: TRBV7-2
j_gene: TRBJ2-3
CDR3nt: TGTGCCAGCAGCTTGACTAGCGGGAGGGGAACAGATACGCAGTATTTT
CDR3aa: CASSLTSGRGTDTQYF

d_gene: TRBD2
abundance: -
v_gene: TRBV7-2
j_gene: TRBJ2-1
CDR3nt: TGTGCCAGCAGCACCCCTAGCGGGCGCTCCTACAATGAGCAGTTCTTC
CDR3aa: CASSTPSGRSYNEQFF

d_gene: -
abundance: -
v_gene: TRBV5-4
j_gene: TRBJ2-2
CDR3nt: TGTGCCAGCGGAACCGGGGAGCTGTTTTTT
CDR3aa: CASGTGELFF

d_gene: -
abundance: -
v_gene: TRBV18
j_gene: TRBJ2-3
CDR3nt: TGTGCCAGCTCACCCCCCGGGGGCGCAGGCACAGATACGCAGTATTTT
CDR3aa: CASSPPGGAGTDTQYF

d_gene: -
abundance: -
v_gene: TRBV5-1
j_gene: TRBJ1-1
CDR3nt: TGCGCCAGCAGAGTCGCGAACACTGAAGCTTTCTTT
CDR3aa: CASRVANTEAFF

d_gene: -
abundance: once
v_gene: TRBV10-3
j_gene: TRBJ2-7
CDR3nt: TGTGCCATCTCCAGGGACACCCAGGGAATCTACGAGCAGTACTTC
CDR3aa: CAISRDTQGIYEQYF

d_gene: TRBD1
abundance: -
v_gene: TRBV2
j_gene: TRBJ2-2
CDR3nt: TGTGCCAGCAGTTCCACCCGGGACAGGGTTAGGGCCGGGGAGCTGTTTTTT
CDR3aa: CASSSTRDRVRAGELFF

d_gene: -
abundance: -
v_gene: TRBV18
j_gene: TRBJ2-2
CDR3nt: TGTGCCAGCCAGAGGGCCCCCGGGGAGCTGTTTTTT
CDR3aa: CASQRAPGELFF

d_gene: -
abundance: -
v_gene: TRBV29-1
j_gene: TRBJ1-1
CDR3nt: TGCAGCGCCAACCACCCAGGCATTGGGCTGAACACTGAAGCTTTCTTT
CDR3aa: CSANHPGIGLNTEAFF

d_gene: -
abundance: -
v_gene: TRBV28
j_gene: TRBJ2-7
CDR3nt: TGTGCCACCCGGCGTAAACTCCTAGCGTCAAGCTCCTACGAGCAGTACTTC
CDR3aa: CATRRKLLASSSYEQYF

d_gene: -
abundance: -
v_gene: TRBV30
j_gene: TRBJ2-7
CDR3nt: TGTGCCTGGAGGAGGGGTCCCTACGAGCAGTACTTC
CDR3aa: CAWRRGPYEQYF

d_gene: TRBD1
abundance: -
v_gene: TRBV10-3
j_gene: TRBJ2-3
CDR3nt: TGTGCCATCAGTGTAAGCAGGGACAGGCTCCTGGCAGATACGCAGTATTTT
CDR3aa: CAISVSRDRLLADTQYF

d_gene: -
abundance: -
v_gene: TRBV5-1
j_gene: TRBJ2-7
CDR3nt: TGCGCCAGCAGCTTGGTGGTCGGCTCCTACGAGCAGTACTTC
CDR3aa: CASSLVVGSYEQYF

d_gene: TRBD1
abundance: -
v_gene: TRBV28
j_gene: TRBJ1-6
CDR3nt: TGTGCCAGCAGATCCCCGACAGGGGGGTCACCCCTCCACTTT
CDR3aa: CASRSPTGGSPLHF

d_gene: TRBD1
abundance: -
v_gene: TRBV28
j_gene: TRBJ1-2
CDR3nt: TGTGCCAGCAGTTTGACAGGGATATATGGCTACACCTTC
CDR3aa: CASSLTGIYGYTF

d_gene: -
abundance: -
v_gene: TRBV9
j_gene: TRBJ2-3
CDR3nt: TGTGCCAGCAGCGTAGCTCCGGGAATGGGCACAGATACGCAGTATTTT
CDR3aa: CASSVAPGMGTDTQYF

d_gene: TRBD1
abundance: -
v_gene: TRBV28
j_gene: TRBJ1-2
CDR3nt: TGTGCCAGCAGTACCGGGACAGGGTTTGACTACACCTTC
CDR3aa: CASSTGTGFDYTF

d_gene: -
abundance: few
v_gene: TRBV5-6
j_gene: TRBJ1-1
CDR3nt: TGTGCCAGCAGCTCTGGCGGGGTGGCTTTCTTT
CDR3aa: CASSSGGVAFF

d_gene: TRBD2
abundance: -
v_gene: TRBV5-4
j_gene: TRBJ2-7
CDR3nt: TGTGCCAGCAGCTTGTCGCTTAGCGGGGGCACCTACGAGCAGTACTTC
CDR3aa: CASSLSLSGGTYEQYF

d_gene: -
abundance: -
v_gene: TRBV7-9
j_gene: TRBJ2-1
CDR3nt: TGTGCCAGCAGCTATACGAACAATGAGCAGTTCTTC
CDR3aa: CASSYTNNEQFF

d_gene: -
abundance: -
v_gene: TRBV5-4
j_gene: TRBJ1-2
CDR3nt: TGTGCCAGCAGCTTGGGCGGCTATGGCTACACCTTC
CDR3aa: CASSLGGYGYTF

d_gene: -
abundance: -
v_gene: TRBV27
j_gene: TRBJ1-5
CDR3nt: TGTGCCAGCAGTTTTGGGGCAAATCAGCCCCAGCATTTT
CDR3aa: CASSFGANQPQHF

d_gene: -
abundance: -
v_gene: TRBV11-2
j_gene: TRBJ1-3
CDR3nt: TGTGCCAGCAGCTTAGATCGGAAAGTTCGGAGTGGAAACACCATATATTTT
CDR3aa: CASSLDRKVRSGNTIYF

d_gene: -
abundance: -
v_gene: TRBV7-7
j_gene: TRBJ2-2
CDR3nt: TGTGCCAGCAGCAGCCTGGACACCGGGGAGCTGTTTTTT
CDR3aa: CASSSLDTGELFF

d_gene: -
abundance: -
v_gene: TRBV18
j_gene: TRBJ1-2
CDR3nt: TGTGCCAGCTCACCGGCCGAGTATGGCTACACCTTC
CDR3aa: CASSPAEYGYTF

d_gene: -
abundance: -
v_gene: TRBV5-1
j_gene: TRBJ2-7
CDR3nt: TGCGCCAGCAGCTCCAACCCGGTCCAGGGGCTAGCCTACGAGCAGTACTTC
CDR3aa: CASSSNPVQGLAYEQYF

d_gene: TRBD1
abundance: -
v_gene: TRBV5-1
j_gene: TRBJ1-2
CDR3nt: TGCGCCAGTGACAGGGTAGGGAACTATGGCTACACCTTC
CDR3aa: CASDRVGNYGYTF